The clone carrying this T cell receptor (beta chain) has ten or more counts. What it binds is not known. This sample is drawn from a study of Graves' ophthalmopathy and Graves' hyperthyroidism. Study-level findings and limits: A classifier, a 13-signature model, separated ophthalmopathy from stable hyperthyroidism with roughly 90% sensitivity and 65% to 83% specificity.

RNA transcripts were the template, and TCR beta CDR3 regions were amplified from them. The library came from an HTBI-primed first-round RT-PCR and a second-round multiplex PCR. TCRdb analysed the multiplex PCR reads with MiXCR anew, one entry per CDR3 protein. The table has 500,000 to 800,000 distinct CDR3 sequences, 35% to 45% seen once. Certain patients, namely those with other autoimmune diseases, uncontrolled infections, pregnancy or lactation, were excluded. The diagnostic workup employed clinical symptoms, serum thyroxine, TRAb, thyroid ultrasound and orbital computed tomography. Trimming took off 5 bases at V and 1 base at J, with 17 bases between the two ends. The CDR3 is 16 residues long. CDR1 MGHDK and CDR2 SYGVNS come from the germline V gene.

What was sequenced was peripheral blood. V and J are TRBV25-1 and TRBJ1-2; D is perhaps TRBD1 (6 bases). This TCR was sampled from an adult man with Graves' ophthalmopathy. CDR3 coding DNA: TGTGCCAGCAGTTTAGGAACCGGGACACTTAACTATGGCTACACCTTC. As protein: CASSLGTGTLNYGYTF.